This paragraph reports one TCR beta chain. Its matching antigen is unknown. This sample was included in a study of a mutant IDH1 vaccine in newly diagnosed glioma. The CDR3 contains 15 residues. CDR1 and CDR2 (germline): LNHNV, YYDKDF (reference sequence). V was trimmed by 0 bases and J by 4 bases, leaving 12 bases between them. Time point described: week 11, during vaccination. Doses of 300 ug of mutant IDH1 20-mer peptide were given with topical imiquimod. TCRdb's copy holds only in-frame clones and misses some; the assay was immunoSEQ multiplex PCR. The top ten clones hold 0.6% to 0.7% of a sample with approximately 110,000 clones, around 90% of them seen once.

This chain links TRBV15 with TRBJ2-5; D may be TRBD2 (6 bases). The clonotype was recovered from a woman between 50 and 59 years old with glioma. This specimen consisted of PBMCs, obtained from a glioma patient whose treatment included an IDH1 peptide vaccine. In DNA, the CDR3 is TGTGCCACCAGCAGAGATCGGGGGATCCCAGAGACCCAGTACTTC. Its translation is CATSRDRGIPETQYF.